This T cell receptor beta chain was profiled in a study of T-cell memory formation after mild COVID-19. Overall study context: TCR clusters largely stayed donor specific.

Study-level points and caveats: Clones contracting over day 15 to 85 were CD4/CD8 balanced, with later expanders leaning CD4+. Detection of some responders pre-infection suggested pre-existing cross-reactive memory T cells participated. Confirmation of SARS-CoV-2 specificity was lacking for second-wave clones peaking day 37.

TCRdb re-derived calls from the 5' RACE reads in MiXCR, one entry per CDR3 protein. The sample gives fewer than 200,000 distinct CDR3 sequences, approximately 17% of which show up once; approximately 4% is in the top ten. This clonotype was observed a few times. Antigen specificity is unknown. The specimen was PBMCs or a T cell subset sorted from them (not recorded which). This clonotype was sampled from a man between 18 and 35 years old who had mild COVID-19 (a few samples of this study predate the infection). Cell type and time point are not known.

CDR3 in amino acids: CSARDGGNANEKLFF. The CDR3, as DNA: TGCAGTGCTAGAGATGGGGGAAACGCTAATGAAAAACTGTTTTTT. The V and J genes are TRBV20-1 and TRBJ1-4, with D possibly matching TRBD1 (5 bases). The germline gives CDR1 DFQATT, CDR2 SNEGSKA (reference sequence). V dropped 0 bases and J dropped 3 bases, with 11 bases sitting between them. CDR3 length equals 15 residues.